There are a few counts of the clone carrying this TCR beta chain. Its antigen is undetermined. The CDR3 has 15 amino acids. Germline loops: CDR1 SGHVS, CDR2 FNYEAQ. V was trimmed by 3 bases and J by 1 base, leaving 13 bases between them. This entry belongs to a study of regulatory dendritic cells for organ transplantation. Points from the study as a whole: Naive CD4+ and CD8+ repertoires were highly diverse; memory CD8+ was most oligoclonal. Among resting subsets, memory CD8+ cells contained the most alloreactive clonotypes. Considerable individual heterogeneity was seen in alloreactive memory CD8+ T cells.

Sorted T cells were CFSE-labeled and cultured roughly five days with allogeneic regulatory or mature dendritic cells at 1:10. Assay used: immunoSEQ multiplex PCR; TCRdb lists only in-frame clones, some missing. The sample records about 4,000 clones, 70% to 75% being singletons. Sequenced input: memory CD8+ T cells from blood cultured with dendritic cells. Indicated subset: CD45RO+ memory T cells. This chain links TRBV7-6 with TRBJ2-7; possibly TRBD1 or TRBD2 for D (6 bases each). The sequence was collected from a human donor in good health. CDR3 DNA: TGTGCCAGCAGCTTGGGGGGCCCAGGGTCCTACGAGCAGTACTTC. Its protein product is CASSLGGPGSYEQYF.